The entry below describes one T cell receptor (beta chain). The sample comes from a study of shared clonotypes between healthy human individuals. Repertoires were generated with immunoSEQ multiplex PCR, while TCRdb's copy carries only in-frame clones and drops some. The sample shows over 700,000 clones, roughly two thirds of them seen only once. The ends lost 8 bases at V and 7 bases at J; junction bases unmatched: 7. This CDR3 has 14 amino acids. Per the germline V gene, CDR1 is MDHEN and CDR2 is SYDVKM. The source of this sequence is a woman in her twenties or thirties in good health. The sequenced sample was memory CD4+ T cells sorted from blood. Specified subset: CD45RA-negative fraction. The chain joins TRBV28 to TRBJ1-6; 8 bases line up with TRBD1. The CDR3 region is CASCPGGENSPLHF. CDR3 DNA: TGTGCCAGCTGTCCAGGGGGCGAGAATTCACCCCTCCACTTT.